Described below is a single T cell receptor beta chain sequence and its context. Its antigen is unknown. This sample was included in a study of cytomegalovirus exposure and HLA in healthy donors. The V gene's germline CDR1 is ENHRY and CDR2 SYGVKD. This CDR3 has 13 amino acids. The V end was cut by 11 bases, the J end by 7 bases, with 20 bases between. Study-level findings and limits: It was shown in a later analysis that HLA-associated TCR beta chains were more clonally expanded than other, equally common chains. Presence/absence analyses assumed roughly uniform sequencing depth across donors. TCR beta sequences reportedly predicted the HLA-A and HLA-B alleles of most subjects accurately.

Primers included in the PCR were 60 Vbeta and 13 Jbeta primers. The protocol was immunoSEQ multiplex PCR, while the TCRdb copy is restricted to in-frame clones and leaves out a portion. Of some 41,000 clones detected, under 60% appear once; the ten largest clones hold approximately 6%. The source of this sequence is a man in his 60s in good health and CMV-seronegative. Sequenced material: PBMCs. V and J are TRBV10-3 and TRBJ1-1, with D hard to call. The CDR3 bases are TGTGCCGCTCAACAAAAGGAGGGCGGTGAAGCTTTCTTT. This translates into CAAQQKEGGEAFF.